The 3 T cell receptor beta chains below come from one sample, sequenced in a study of T cell responses to AZD1222 COVID-19 vaccine. Assay used: immunoSEQ multiplex PCR; TCRdb lists only in-frame clones, some missing. The sample holds more than 150,000 clones, around 92% seen once. Here the sequenced sample was peripheral blood, taken 28 days after the second AZD1222 dose. These receptors were taken from an adult who received the AZD1222 COVID-19 vaccine.

The chain couples TRBV5-1 to TRBJ2-5; a possible D gene is TRBD1 (6 bases). With 4 bases removed from V and 1 base from J, the gap between germline ends came to 14 bases. Germline V gene data show CDR1 as SGHRS and CDR2 as YFSETQ. The CDR3 loop spans 15 amino acids. CDR3 loop: CASSNSQTGQETQYF. CDR3 coding DNA: TGCGCCAGCAGCAACTCCCAGACAGGCCAAGAGACCCAGTACTTC.

This clone has only one observation. This sequence joins TRBV15 and TRBJ2-7; the D call may be TRBD1 or TRBD2 (6 bases each). V was clipped by 3 bases and J by 6 bases, with 9 bases between them. Germline loops: CDR1 LNHNV, CDR2 YYDKDF (reference sequence). CDR3 length: 12 amino acids. The CDR3 here is CATSREGGEQYF. CDR3 bases: TGTGCCACCAGCAGGGAGGGGGGCGAGCAGTACTTC.

J is TRBJ2-7 and V is TRBV2; D may be TRBD1 (6 bases). The V and J ends lost 5 bases and 2 bases respectively, with 10 bases between them. The germline gives CDR1 SNHLY, CDR2 FYNNEI. CDR3 length: 13 residues. CDR3 nucleotide sequence: TGTGCCAGCAGTCCAGGACAGACCTACGAGCAGTACTTC. Translating it yields CASSPGQTYEQYF.